This is a list of T cell receptor beta chains from one sample in a study of T cell responses to AZD1222 COVID-19 vaccine. The table came from immunoSEQ multiplex PCR; TCRdb's copy has only in-frame clones and leaves some out. The table lists about 150,000 clones, 90% to 95% of them singletons. The material sequenced was peripheral blood, taken 28 days after the second AZD1222 dose. Source of these receptors: an adult who received the AZD1222 COVID-19 vaccine. Each CDR3 is given with its conserved first and last residue. D genes are given only for firm matches. Rows may omit the clone size; those that give it use once, few, many or a size class.

v_call	clone_size	d_call	j_call	cdr3_aa	cdr3_nt
TRBV7-8	-	TRBD2	TRBJ2-1	CASSPGIAGAPLGEQFF	TGTGCCAGCAGCCCCGGAATAGCGGGGGCCCCTTTGGGGGAGCAGTTCTTC
TRBV28	few	-	TRBJ2-6	CASSLQGAGSGANVLTF	TGTGCCAGCAGTTTACAGGGAGCGGGCTCTGGGGCCAACGTCCTGACTTTC
TRBV29-1	-	TRBD1	TRBJ1-1	CSATTGATEAFF	TGCAGCGCGACGACAGGGGCGACTGAAGCTTTCTTT
TRBV20-1	-	TRBD2	TRBJ2-3	CSASLRRGEEYF	TGCAGTGCTAGTCTCCGGCGGGGGGAGGAGTATTTT
TRBV10-3	few	-	TRBJ1-2	CAISDYVVGTIAGYTF	TGTGCCATCAGTGATTATGTAGTGGGGACAATCGCTGGCTACACCTTC
TRBV15	once	-	TRBJ1-4	CATSRDRTTEKLFF	TGTGCCACCAGCAGAGATCGAACCACGGAAAAACTGTTTTTT
TRBV19	-	TRBD2	TRBJ2-3	CASRGLVTDTQYF	TGTGCCAGTAGAGGACTAGTCACAGATACGCAGTATTTT
TRBV11-3	-	TRBD1	TRBJ2-7	CASSLTGVGEQYF	TGTGCCAGCAGCTTAACAGGGGTAGGCGAGCAGTACTTC
TRBV27	-	-	TRBJ2-1	CASSLTPPDEQFF	TGTGCCAGCAGTCTGACCCCTCCAGATGAGCAGTTCTTC
TRBV5-1	-	-	TRBJ2-1	CAGARAHPAEEQFF	TGCGCCGGAGCTCGGGCACACCCCGCGGAAGAGCAGTTCTTC
TRBV7-9	-	-	TRBJ1-1	CASSLTGTHTEAFF	TGTGCCAGCAGCCTAACCGGGACACACACTGAAGCTTTCTTT
TRBV11-2	once	TRBD2	TRBJ2-1	CASSRIFSGGLNEQFF	TGTGCCAGCAGCCGAATCTTTTCGGGGGGGCTTAATGAGCAGTTCTTC
TRBV27	-	-	TRBJ2-1	CASSLQANPSYNEQFF	TGTGCCAGCAGTTTACAGGCTAATCCCTCCTACAATGAGCAGTTCTTC
TRBV2	few	-	TRBJ1-5	CARTNMTGNNQPQHF	TGTGCCAGAACAAATATGACGGGGAACAATCAGCCCCAGCATTTT
TRBV19	-	-	TRBJ1-2	CATTGGTQQIYGYTF	TGTGCTACAACGGGCGGGACTCAGCAGATCTATGGCTACACCTTC
TRBV19	-	-	TRBJ2-1	CASSNPRGSSYNEQFF	TGTGCCAGTAGTAATCCGAGGGGGAGCTCCTACAATGAGCAGTTCTTC
TRBV2	-	-	TRBJ1-2	CASSEATDGYTF	TGTGCCAGCAGTGAAGCGACCGACGGCTACACCTTC
TRBV12-3/TRBV12-4	-	-	TRBJ2-1	CASSSMPLDEQFF	TGTGCCAGCAGTTCCATGCCTTTGGATGAGCAGTTCTTC
TRBV24-1	-	-	TRBJ2-1	CATSGGGNEQFF	TGTGCCACCAGTGGAGGGGGGAATGAGCAGTTCTTC
TRBV18	-	-	TRBJ1-2	CASSPGVWQDSNYGYTF	TGTGCCAGCTCACCTGGGGTGTGGCAGGACTCTAACTATGGCTACACCTTC
TRBV5-1	-	TRBD1	TRBJ2-2	CASSYRGDTGELFF	TGCGCCAGCAGCTACAGGGGGGACACCGGGGAGCTGTTTTTT
TRBV20-1	-	-	TRBJ1-4	CSARIGEKLFF	TGCAGTGCTAGAATTGGCGAAAAACTGTTTTTT
TRBV6-5	-	TRBD1	TRBJ1-1	CASSYSDRVVEAFF	TGTGCCAGCAGTTACTCGGACAGGGTTGTTGAAGCTTTCTTT
TRBV11-2	few	TRBD1	TRBJ2-7	CASSPLRRTGAYEQYF	TGTGCCAGCAGCCCTCTTAGGCGGACAGGAGCCTACGAGCAGTACTTC
TRBV20-1	-	-	TRBJ1-1	CSARDYTEAFF	TGCAGTGCACGGGATTACACTGAAGCTTTCTTT
TRBV11-2	-	-	TRBJ2-7	CASRRDSSYEQYF	TGTGCCAGCAGGCGGGACAGCTCCTACGAGCAGTACTTC
TRBV7-8	-	-	TRBJ2-7	CASSRDTWPYEQYF	TGTGCCAGCAGCCGGGACACTTGGCCCTACGAGCAGTACTTC
TRBV11-2	-	-	TRBJ2-2	CASSHYVETGELFF	TGTGCCAGCAGCCACTACGTCGAGACCGGGGAGCTGTTTTTT
TRBV5-1	-	-	TRBJ1-1	CASSLSALTYTEAFF	TGCGCCAGCAGCTTGTCCGCTCTGACTTACACTGAAGCTTTCTTT
TRBV18	-	TRBD1	TRBJ2-7	CASSPPGQGPYEQYF	TGTGCCAGCTCACCCCCGGGACAGGGGCCGTACGAGCAGTACTTC
TRBV27	few	TRBD2	TRBJ2-3	CASSSSGRGADTQYF	TGTGCCAGCAGTTCTAGCGGGAGGGGTGCAGATACGCAGTATTTT
TRBV12-3/TRBV12-4	-	-	TRBJ2-7	CASSFLSYEQYF	TGTGCCAGCAGTTTTTTGTCCTACGAGCAGTACTTC
TRBV6-4	-	TRBD1	TRBJ2-1	CASSEIQGAIYNEQFF	TGTGCCAGCAGTGAGATACAGGGGGCGATTTACAATGAGCAGTTCTTC
TRBV6-1	-	-	TRBJ1-5	CASSEGGQPQHF	TGTGCCAGCAGTGAAGGGGGTCAGCCCCAGCATTTT
TRBV24-1	-	TRBD1	TRBJ2-7	CATSAGQSYEQYF	TGTGCCACCAGTGCGGGACAGTCCTACGAGCAGTACTTC
TRBV7-6	-	TRBD2	TRBJ2-7	CASRPAGPAGDEQYF	TGTGCCAGCAGACCCGCCGGACCCGCGGGGGACGAGCAGTACTTC
TRBV5-4	-	-	TRBJ1-1	CASSSGMNTEAFF	TGTGCCAGCAGCTCCGGCATGAACACTGAAGCTTTCTTT
TRBV28	-	-	TRBJ1-3	CASSFLGGGNTIYF	TGTGCCAGCAGTTTTCTCGGGGGAGGAAACACCATATATTTT
TRBV5-1	-	-	TRBJ1-1	CASSLAQRTEAFF	TGCGCCAGCAGCTTGGCCCAAAGGACTGAAGCTTTCTTT
TRBV18	-	-	TRBJ2-7	CASSPPRAARLEQYF	TGTGCCAGCTCACCACCTCGGGCCGCCCGCCTCGAGCAGTACTTC
TRBV5-1	-	-	TRBJ2-3	CASSLSAGTPFAYF	TGCGCCAGCAGCCTATCAGCCGGGACCCCCTTCGCGTATTTT
TRBV19	-	-	TRBJ1-4	CASSRSNEKLFF	TGTGCCAGTAGTAGGTCTAATGAAAAACTGTTTTTT
TRBV3-1/TRBV3-2	-	-	TRBJ1-4	CASSRARRGTLFF	TGTGCCAGCAGCCGGGCCCGTCGGGGAACACTGTTTTTT
TRBV20-1	-	-	TRBJ1-5	CSASGGAHNQPQHF	TGCAGTGCTAGTGGAGGGGCCCACAATCAGCCCCAGCATTTT
TRBV18	-	-	TRBJ1-1	CASSPSAYLEAFF	TGTGCCAGCTCCCCATCCGCTTATCTAGAAGCTTTCTTT
TRBV5-1	-	-	TRBJ1-1	CASSLFGEAEAFF	TGCGCCAGCAGCTTGTTTGGGGAGGCTGAAGCTTTCTTT
TRBV18	-	TRBD1	TRBJ2-7	CASSPSIGTDYEQYF	TGTGCCAGCTCACCCTCAATAGGGACAGACTACGAGCAGTACTTC
TRBV27	-	-	TRBJ2-7	CASRSGLLAYEQYF	TGTGCCAGCAGGTCGGGACTCCTGGCCTACGAGCAGTACTTC
TRBV10-3	few	-	TRBJ2-7	CASTPGTYVEQYF	TGTGCCTCCACCCCCGGGACATACGTAGAGCAGTACTTC
TRBV25-1	-	TRBD1	TRBJ1-4	CASSEMEDRGIFNEKLFF	TGTGCCAGCAGTGAAATGGAGGACAGGGGAATTTTTAATGAAAAACTGTTTTTT
TRBV5-1	-	TRBD2	TRBJ2-5	CASSLSLGEGLKETQYF	TGCGCCAGCAGCTTGAGTCTGGGGGAGGGCCTGAAGGAGACCCAGTACTTC
TRBV12-1	few	-	TRBJ1-5	CASSFEVKPQHF	TGTGCCAGCAGCTTTGAGGTCAAGCCCCAGCATTTT
TRBV27	-	-	TRBJ1-2	CASSWGGGYGYTF	TGTGCCAGCAGTTGGGGAGGGGGCTATGGCTACACCTTC